This T cell receptor (beta chain) derives from a study of cytomegalovirus exposure and HLA in healthy donors. Study results and limitations: The authors later found TCR association rates varying by HLA locus, with DRB1 most and HLA-C fewest. With further analysis later on, most CMV-associated TCR beta chains appeared HLA-restricted. Previously analyzed data showed that most TCR beta V segments were productive at a frequency of about 90% or about 30%.

In the case of this clone: The target antigen is unknown.

J was trimmed by 3 bases and V by 5 bases; bases with no gene match: 5. Germline loops: CDR1 ENHRY, CDR2 SYGVKD. The CDR3 consists of 15 residues. Both 60 Vbeta primers and 13 Jbeta primers went into the PCR. The data were produced by immunoSEQ multiplex PCR, yet TCRdb's version contains in-frame clones alone and is incomplete. The sample shows 98,000 or so clones, more than 60% of them seen only once. This clonotype originated in a human donor in good health. This chain uses TRBV10-3 with TRBJ2-1; 9 nucleotides match TRBD2. Sequencing was performed on PBMCs. This chain's CDR3 is CAISWGGGDYNEQFF. The CDR3 DNA reads TGTGCCATCAGTTGGGGCGGGGGGGACTACAATGAGCAGTTCTTC.